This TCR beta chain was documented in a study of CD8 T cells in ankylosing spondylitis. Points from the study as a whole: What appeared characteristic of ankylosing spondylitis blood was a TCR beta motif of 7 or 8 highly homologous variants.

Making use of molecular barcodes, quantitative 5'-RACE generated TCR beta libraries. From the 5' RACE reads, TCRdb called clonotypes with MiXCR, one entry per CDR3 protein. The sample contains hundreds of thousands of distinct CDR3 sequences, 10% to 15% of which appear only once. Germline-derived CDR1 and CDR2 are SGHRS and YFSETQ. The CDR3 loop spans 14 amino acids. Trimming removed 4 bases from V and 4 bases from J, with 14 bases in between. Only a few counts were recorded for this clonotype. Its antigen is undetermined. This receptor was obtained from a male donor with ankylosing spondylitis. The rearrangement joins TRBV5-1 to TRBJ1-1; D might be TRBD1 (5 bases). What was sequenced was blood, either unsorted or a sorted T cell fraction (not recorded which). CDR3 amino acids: CASSLTRVPTEAFF. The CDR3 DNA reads TGCGCCAGCAGCCTCACCAGGGTCCCCACTGAAGCTTTCTTT.